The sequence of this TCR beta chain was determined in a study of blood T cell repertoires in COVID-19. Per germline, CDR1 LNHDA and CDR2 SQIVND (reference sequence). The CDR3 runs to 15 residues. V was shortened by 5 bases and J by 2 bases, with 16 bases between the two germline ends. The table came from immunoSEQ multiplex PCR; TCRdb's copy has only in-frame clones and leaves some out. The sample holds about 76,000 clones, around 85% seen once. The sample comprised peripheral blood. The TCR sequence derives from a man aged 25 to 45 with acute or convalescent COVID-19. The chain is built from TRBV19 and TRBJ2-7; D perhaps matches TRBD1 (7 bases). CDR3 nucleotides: TGTGCCAGTAGTCTCACCCAGGGGGGCCCCTACGAGCAGTACTTC. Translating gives CASSLTQGGPYEQYF.